This T cell receptor (beta chain) was recorded in a study of T cells in Graves' hyperthyroidism and ophthalmopathy. Based on clinical symptoms, serum thyroxine and TRAb, thyroid ultrasound and orbital computed tomography, diagnoses were reached. The V end lost 0 bases, the J end lost 3 bases, and 11 bases lay between the germline ends. The CDR3 consists of 15 residues. Germline CDR1 and CDR2: LGHNA and YSLEER. TCR beta CDR3 regions were amplified from RNA transcripts. When the TCR CDR3 underwent first-round RT-PCR, the HTBI primer set was used. TCRdb analysed the multiplex PCR reads with MiXCR anew, one entry per CDR3 protein. The sample lists roughly 420,000 distinct CDR3 sequences, 15% to 19% occurring once.

This TCR was recovered from a woman younger than 30 with Graves' hyperthyroidism. The rearrangement joins TRBV4-3 to TRBJ1-2; D is unclear. The sample comprised blood. The CDR3 region has the DNA TGCGCCAGCAGCCAAGATTGGGCAGATTACTATGGCTACACCTTC. Encoded protein: CASSQDWADYYGYTF.